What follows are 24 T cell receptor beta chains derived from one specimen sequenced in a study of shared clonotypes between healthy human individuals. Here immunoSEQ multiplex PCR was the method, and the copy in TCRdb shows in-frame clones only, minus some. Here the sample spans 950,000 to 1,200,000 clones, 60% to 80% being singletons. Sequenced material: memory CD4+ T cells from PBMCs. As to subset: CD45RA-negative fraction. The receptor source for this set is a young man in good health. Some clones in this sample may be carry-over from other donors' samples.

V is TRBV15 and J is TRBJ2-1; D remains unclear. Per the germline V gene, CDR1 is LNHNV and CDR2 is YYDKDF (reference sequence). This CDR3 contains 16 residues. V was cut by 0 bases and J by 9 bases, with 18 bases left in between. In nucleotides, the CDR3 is TGTGCCACCAGCAGAGATTTAGAAATACCTATTAGTGAGCAGTTCTTC. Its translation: CATSRDLEIPISEQFF.

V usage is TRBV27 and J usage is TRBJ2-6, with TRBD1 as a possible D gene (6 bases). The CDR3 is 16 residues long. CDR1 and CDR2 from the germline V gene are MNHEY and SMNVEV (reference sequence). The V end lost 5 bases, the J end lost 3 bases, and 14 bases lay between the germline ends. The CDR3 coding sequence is TGTGCCAGCAGTCTAAGCAGGGGCGGTGGGGCCAACGTCCTGACTTTC. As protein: CASSLSRGGGANVLTF. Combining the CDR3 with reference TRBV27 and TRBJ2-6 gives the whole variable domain EAQVTQNPRYLITVTGKKLTVTCSQNMNHEYMSWYRQDPGLGLRQIYYSMNVEVTDKGDVPEGYKVSRKEKRNFPLILESPSPNQTSLYFCASSLSRGGGANVLTFGAGSRLTVL.

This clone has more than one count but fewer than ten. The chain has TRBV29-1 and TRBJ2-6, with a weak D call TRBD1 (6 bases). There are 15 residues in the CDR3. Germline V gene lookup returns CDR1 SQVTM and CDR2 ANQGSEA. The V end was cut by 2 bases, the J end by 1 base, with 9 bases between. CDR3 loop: CSVELGQSGANVLTF. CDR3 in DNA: TGCAGCGTTGAACTGGGACAATCTGGGGCCAACGTCCTGACTTTC.

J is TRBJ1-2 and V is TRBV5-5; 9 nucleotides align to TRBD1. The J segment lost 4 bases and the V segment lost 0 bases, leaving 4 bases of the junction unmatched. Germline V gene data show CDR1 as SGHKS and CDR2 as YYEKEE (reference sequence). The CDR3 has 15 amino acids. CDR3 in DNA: TGTGCCAGCAGCTTGGAGGGACAGGGACCCTATGGCTACACCTTC. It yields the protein CASSLEGQGPYGYTF.

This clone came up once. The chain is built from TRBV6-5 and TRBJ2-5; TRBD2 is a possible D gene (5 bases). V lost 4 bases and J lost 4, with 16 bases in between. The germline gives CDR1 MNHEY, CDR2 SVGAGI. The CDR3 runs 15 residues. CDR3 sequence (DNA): TGTGCCAGCAGTTCTAGTAGAGGGCCCCGAGAGACCCAGTACTTC. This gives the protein CASSSSRGPRETQYF.

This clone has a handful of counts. The CDR3, as DNA: TGTGCCAGCAGCCAAGGATCCGGCACTGAAGCTTTCTTT. Protein sequence: CASSQGSGTEAFF. This sequence joins TRBV4-2 and TRBJ1-1; D is unresolved. Between the trimmed V and J ends, which lost 1 base and 4 bases, there was a span of 7 bases. Looked up from germline, CDR1 is LGHNA and CDR2 is YNFKEQ. The CDR3 extends over 13 amino acids.

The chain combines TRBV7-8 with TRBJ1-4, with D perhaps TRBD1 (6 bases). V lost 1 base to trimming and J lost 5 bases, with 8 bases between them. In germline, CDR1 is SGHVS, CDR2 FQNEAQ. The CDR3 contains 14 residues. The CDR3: CASSLVRGNEKLFF. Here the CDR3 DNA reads TGTGCCAGCAGCTTAGTCAGGGGAAATGAAAAACTGTTTTTT.

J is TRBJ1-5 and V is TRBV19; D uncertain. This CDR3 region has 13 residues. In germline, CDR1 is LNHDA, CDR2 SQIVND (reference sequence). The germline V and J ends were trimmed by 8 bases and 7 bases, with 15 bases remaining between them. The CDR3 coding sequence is TGTGCCAGTCAAGGGTTCCCCCAGCAGCCCCAGCATTTT. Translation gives CASQGFPQQPQHF.

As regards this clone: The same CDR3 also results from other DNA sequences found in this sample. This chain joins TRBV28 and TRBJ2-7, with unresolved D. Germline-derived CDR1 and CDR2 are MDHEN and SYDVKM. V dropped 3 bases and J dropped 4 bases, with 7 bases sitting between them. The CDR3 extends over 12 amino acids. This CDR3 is CASSLPGYEQYF. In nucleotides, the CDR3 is TGTGCCAGCAGTTTGCCAGGATACGAGCAGTACTTC.

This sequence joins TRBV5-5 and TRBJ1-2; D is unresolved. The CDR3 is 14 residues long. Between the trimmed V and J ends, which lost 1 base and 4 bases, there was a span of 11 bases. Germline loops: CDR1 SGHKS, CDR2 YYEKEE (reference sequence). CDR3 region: CASSLSQRLYGYTF. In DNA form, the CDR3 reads TGTGCCAGCAGCTTGAGCCAGAGACTCTATGGCTACACCTTC.

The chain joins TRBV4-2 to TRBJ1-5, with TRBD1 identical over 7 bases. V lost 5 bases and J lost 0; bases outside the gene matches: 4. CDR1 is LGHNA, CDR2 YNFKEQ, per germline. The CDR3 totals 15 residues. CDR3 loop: CASSSGTVSNQPQHF. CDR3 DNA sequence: TGTGCCAGCAGCTCCGGGACAGTTAGCAATCAGCCCCAGCATTTT.

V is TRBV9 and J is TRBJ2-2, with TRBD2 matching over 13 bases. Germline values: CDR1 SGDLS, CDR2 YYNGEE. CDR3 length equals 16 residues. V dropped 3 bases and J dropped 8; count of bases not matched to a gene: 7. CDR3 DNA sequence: TGTGCCAGCAGCGCCGGACTAGCGGGAGTCCTAGGGGAGCTGTTTTTT. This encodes CASSAGLAGVLGELFF. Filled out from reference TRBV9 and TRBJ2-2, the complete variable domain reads DSGVTQTPKHLITATGQRVTLRCSPRSGDLSVYWYQQSLDQGLQFLIQYYNGEERAKGNILERFSAQQFPDLHSELNLSSLELGDSALYFCASSAGLAGVLGELFFGEGSRLTVL.

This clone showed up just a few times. The CDR3 nucleotides read TGTGCCAGCAGCCGAGGGCAAGGGCGTGGGGTTGAGCAGTTCTTC. Encoded protein: CASSRGQGRGVEQFF. This chain connects TRBV25-1 to TRBJ2-1; the D gene is possibly TRBD2 (5 bases). The germline V gene encodes CDR1 MGHDK and CDR2 SYGVNS. The V end was cut by 6 bases, the J end by 9 bases, with 21 bases between. The CDR3 length is 15 residues.

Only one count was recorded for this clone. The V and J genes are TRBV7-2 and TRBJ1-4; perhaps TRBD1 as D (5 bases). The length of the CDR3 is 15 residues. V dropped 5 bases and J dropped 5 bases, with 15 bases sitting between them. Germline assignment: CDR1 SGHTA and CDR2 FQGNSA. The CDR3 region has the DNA TGTGCCAGCAGCCAAGGGGTTTCGGACAATGAAAAACTGTTTTTT. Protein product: CASSQGVSDNEKLFF.

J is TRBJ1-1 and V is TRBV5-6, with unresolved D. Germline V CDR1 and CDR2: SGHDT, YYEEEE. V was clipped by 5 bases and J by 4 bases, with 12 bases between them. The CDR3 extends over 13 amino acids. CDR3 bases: TGTGCCAGCAGGGAAAGAGCGGGCACTGAAGCTTTCTTT. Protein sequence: CASRERAGTEAFF.

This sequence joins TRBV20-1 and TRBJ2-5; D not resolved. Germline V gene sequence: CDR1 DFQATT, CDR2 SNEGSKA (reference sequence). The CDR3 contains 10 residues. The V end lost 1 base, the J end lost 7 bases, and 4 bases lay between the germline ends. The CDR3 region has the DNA TGCAGTGCTAGAGCTGGGACCCAGTACTTC. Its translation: CSARAGTQYF.

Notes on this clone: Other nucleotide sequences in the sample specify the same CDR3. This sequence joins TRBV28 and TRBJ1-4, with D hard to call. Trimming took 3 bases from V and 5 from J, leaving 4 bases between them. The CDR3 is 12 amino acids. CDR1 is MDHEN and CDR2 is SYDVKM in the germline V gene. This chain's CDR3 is CASSLRNEKLFF. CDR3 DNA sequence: TGTGCCAGCAGTTTGCGAAATGAAAAACTGTTTTTT.

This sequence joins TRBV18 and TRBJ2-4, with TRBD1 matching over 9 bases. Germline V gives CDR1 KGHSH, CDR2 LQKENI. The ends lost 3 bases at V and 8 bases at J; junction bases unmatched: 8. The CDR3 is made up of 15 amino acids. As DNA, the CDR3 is TGTGCCAGCTCACCTCTCGACAGGGGGATGGACATTCAGTACTTC. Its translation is CASSPLDRGMDIQYF.

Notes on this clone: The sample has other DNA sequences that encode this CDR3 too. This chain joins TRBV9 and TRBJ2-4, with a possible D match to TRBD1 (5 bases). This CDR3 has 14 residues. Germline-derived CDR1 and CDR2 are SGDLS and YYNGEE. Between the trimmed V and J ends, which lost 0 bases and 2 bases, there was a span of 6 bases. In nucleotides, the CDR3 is TGTGCCAGCAGCGTAGGGGGCACCAAAAACATTCAGTACTTC. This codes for CASSVGGTKNIQYF.

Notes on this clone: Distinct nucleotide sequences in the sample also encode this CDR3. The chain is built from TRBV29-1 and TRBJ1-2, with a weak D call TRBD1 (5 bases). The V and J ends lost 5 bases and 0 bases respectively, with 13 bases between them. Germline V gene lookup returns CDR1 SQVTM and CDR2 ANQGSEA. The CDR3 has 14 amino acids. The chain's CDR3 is CSVLGTSSNYGYTF. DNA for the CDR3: TGCAGCGTTCTGGGGACCTCCTCTAACTATGGCTACACCTTC. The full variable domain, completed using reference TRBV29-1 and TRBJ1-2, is SAVISQKPSRDICQRGTSLTIQCQVDSQVTMMFWYRQQPGQSLTLIATANQGSEATYESGFVIDKFPISRPNLTFSTLTVSNMSPEDSSIYLCSVLGTSSNYGYTFGSGTRLTVV.

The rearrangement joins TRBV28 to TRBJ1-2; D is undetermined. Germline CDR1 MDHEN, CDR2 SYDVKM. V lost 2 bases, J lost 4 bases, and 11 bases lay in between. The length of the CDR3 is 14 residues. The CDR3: CASSLGRRLYGYTF. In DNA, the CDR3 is TGTGCCAGCAGTTTAGGACGCAGACTCTATGGCTACACCTTC.

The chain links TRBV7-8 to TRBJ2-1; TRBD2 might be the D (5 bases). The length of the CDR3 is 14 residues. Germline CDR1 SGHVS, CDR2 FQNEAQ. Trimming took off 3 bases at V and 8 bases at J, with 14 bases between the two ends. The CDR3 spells CASSFRGNGHEQFF. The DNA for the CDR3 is TGTGCCAGCAGCTTCCGAGGGAATGGTCATGAGCAGTTCTTC.

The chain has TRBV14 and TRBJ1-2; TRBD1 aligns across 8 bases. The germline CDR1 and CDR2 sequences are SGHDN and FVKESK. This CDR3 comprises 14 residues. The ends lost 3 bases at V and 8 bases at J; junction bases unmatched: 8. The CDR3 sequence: CASSQSRTGRGYTF. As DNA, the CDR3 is TGTGCCAGCAGCCAGTCCCGGACAGGGAGAGGCTACACCTTC.

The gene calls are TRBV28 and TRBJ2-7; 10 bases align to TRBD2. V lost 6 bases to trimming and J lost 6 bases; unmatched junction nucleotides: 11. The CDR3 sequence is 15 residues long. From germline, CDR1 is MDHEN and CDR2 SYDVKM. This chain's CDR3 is CASRGSTSGTSEQYF. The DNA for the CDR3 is TGTGCCAGCAGGGGGAGTACTAGCGGGACCTCCGAGCAGTACTTC.